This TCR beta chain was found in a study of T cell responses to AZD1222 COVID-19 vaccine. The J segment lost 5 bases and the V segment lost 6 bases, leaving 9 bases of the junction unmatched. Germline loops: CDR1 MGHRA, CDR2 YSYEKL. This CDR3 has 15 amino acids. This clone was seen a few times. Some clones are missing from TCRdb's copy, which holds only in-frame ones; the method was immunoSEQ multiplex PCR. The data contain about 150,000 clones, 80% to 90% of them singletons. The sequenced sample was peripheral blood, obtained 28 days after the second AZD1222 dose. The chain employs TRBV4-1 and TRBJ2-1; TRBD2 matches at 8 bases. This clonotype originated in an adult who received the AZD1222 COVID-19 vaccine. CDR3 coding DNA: TGCGCCAGCAGACTCGCGGGGACTAGAAACAATGAGCAGTTCTTC. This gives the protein CASRLAGTRNNEQFF.